One sample yielded the 23 T cell receptor beta chains listed below, sequenced in a study of shared clonotypes between healthy human individuals. Data came from immunoSEQ multiplex PCR; TCRdb stores just in-frame clones and leaves some out. In the table there are 950,000 to 1,100,000 clones, approximately 80% of which are singletons. Sequenced input: memory CD4+ T cells from PBMCs. Subset: CD45RA-negative fraction. The source is a man between 18 and 35 years old in good health. Some clones in this sample may be carry-over from other donors' samples.

V gene TRBV7-8 combines with J gene TRBJ2-2; perhaps TRBD1 as D (6 bases). This CDR3 has 15 amino acids. Trimming shortened V by 5 bases and J by 0 bases, and 10 bases separated the two germline ends. Germline V gene data show CDR1 as SGHVS and CDR2 as FQNEAQ. The CDR3 region has the DNA TGTGCCAGCAGCCGGGACACTTCGAACACCGGGGAGCTGTTTTTT. This sequence encodes CASSRDTSNTGELFF.

This clone has at least ten counts. This sequence joins TRBV5-4 and TRBJ2-1, with a possible D match to TRBD2 (6 bases). Trimming took 4 bases from V and 6 from J, leaving 20 bases between them. The V gene's germline CDR1 is SGHNT and CDR2 YYREEE (reference sequence). CDR3 size: 16 residues. The DNA of the CDR3 is TGTGCCAGCAGCCCCACAAACGGAGGGGCCGGCAATGAGCAGTTCTTC. Residues: CASSPTNGGAGNEQFF.

The chain has TRBV5-1 and TRBJ2-3, with 16 bases identical to TRBD2. The germline CDR1 and CDR2 sequences are SGHRS and YFSETQ. V shed 4 bases, J shed 4 bases, and the junction held 9 bases outside the gene matches. This CDR3 is built from 18 residues. As DNA, the CDR3 is TGCGCCAGCAGCCGGGGGACTAGCGGGAGGGCCCTCGCAGATACGCAGTATTTT. Protein: CASSRGTSGRALADTQYF.

Comment on this clone: Other nucleotide sequences from this sample produce the same CDR3. CDR3 sequence (DNA): TGTGCCAGCAGTTACTCGGGGGTTGGGGCCAACGTCCTGACTTTC. This codes for CASSYSGVGANVLTF. The V call is TRBV6-5, the J call TRBJ2-6; D tentatively reads TRBD1 or TRBD2 (5 bases each). CDR3 length: 15 amino acids. The germline CDR1 and CDR2 sequences are MNHEY and SVGAGI. V was clipped by 0 bases and J by 3 bases, with 6 bases between them.

Here the CDR3 DNA reads TGTGCCAGCAGCTTAGAGATCCGAGATACGCAGTATTTT. It encodes CASSLEIRDTQYF. The genes are TRBV11-2 and TRBJ2-3, with D unresolved. Germline CDR1 reads SGHAT; CDR2 reads FQNNGV. Trimming stripped 0 bases from V and 5 bases from J, with 6 bases between. The CDR3 has 13 residues.

The chain carries TRBV5-1 and TRBJ2-5, with a tentative D call TRBD2 (6 bases). CDR3 length: 15 residues. CDR1 is SGHRS, CDR2 YFSETQ, per germline. Trimming removed 4 bases from V and 4 bases from J, with 17 bases in between. CDR3 sequence: CASSVSRGMGETQYF. The CDR3 DNA sequence: TGCGCCAGCAGCGTGTCGCGCGGGATGGGAGAGACCCAGTACTTC.

J is TRBJ2-3 and V is TRBV7-9; D is undetermined. Trimming removed 5 bases at V and 0 bases at J, with 18 bases between. The germline gives CDR1 SEHNR, CDR2 FQNEAQ (reference sequence). This CDR3 has 17 residues. The CDR3 reads CASSPPLASPSTDTQYF. CDR3 nucleotide sequence: TGTGCCAGCAGCCCCCCGTTAGCCTCTCCTAGCACAGATACGCAGTATTTT.

The rearrangement joins TRBV30 to TRBJ2-5; D not certain. The germline V gene encodes CDR1 GTSNPN and CDR2 SVGIG (reference sequence). The V end lost 0 bases, the J end lost 3 bases, and 8 bases lay between the germline ends. The CDR3 has 13 amino acids. In nucleotides, the CDR3 is TGTGCCTGGAGTGTAAGCGTGGAAGAGACCCAGTACTTC. Protein: CAWSVSVEETQYF.

V and J are TRBV30 and TRBJ2-3; 10 bases agree with TRBD2. Germline V gives CDR1 GTSNPN, CDR2 SVGIG (reference sequence). With 3 bases clipped from V and 3 bases from J, the junction kept 3 bases outside the gene matches. The CDR3 spans 14 residues. CDR3 bases: TGTGCCTGGAGCCTAGCGGGAGTGACAGATACGCAGTATTTT. Protein: CAWSLAGVTDTQYF.

The J gene is TRBJ1-6, the V gene TRBV6-4; D remains unclear. CDR3 length: 12 amino acids. Trimming cost V 0 bases and J 14 bases, with 8 bases left between them. Germline assignment: CDR1 MRHNA and CDR2 SNTAGT. For the CDR3, the DNA is TGTGCCAGCAGTGACTCGATCCCAACCCTCCACTTT. Its translation: CASSDSIPTLHF.

The chain is built from TRBV6-4 and TRBJ2-7, with a tentative D call TRBD2 (5 bases). The germline V and J ends were trimmed by 5 bases and 3 bases, with 20 bases remaining between them. The germline CDR1 and CDR2 sequences are MRHNA and SNTAGT. The CDR3 length is 16 residues. The CDR3 bases are TGTGCCAGCAGTCACCGGGGTCCGGAAAACTACTACGAGCAGTACTTC. This translates into CASSHRGPENYYEQYF.

V gene TRBV28 combines with J gene TRBJ2-1; TRBD1 agrees at 8 bases. J lost 9 bases, V lost 9 bases, and 4 bases had no gene match. Per the germline V gene, CDR1 is MDHEN and CDR2 is SYDVKM. The length of the CDR3 is 11 residues. The CDR3 region has the DNA TGTGCCAGTCAGGGGGCTAGTGAGCAGTTCTTC. This translates into CASQGASEQFF.

Comment on this clone: This probably arose from a read error, given a far larger clone one base away. The V call is TRBV30, the J call TRBJ1-1; TRBD1 agrees at 7 bases. CDR3 length equals 13 residues. The V gene's germline CDR1 is GTSNPN and CDR2 SVGIG (reference sequence). J lost 0 bases, V lost 8 bases, and 6 bases had no gene match. CDR3 sequence reads: CAGTGTVNTEAFF. The CDR3 DNA reads TGTGCCGGGACCGGGACAGTGAACACTGAAGCTTTCTTT.

This chain uses TRBV5-1 with TRBJ2-7, with 7 bases fitting TRBD1. Germline V gene lookup returns CDR1 SGHRS and CDR2 YFSETQ. This CDR3 comprises 14 residues. The V gene end was trimmed by 3 bases and the J gene end by 5 bases; junction bases not matched to a gene: 8. In DNA, the CDR3 is TGCGCCAGCAGCTCCTCCCGGGACAGAAACGAGCAGTACTTC. Translating it yields CASSSSRDRNEQYF.

The chain couples TRBV25-1 to TRBJ2-2; D gene ambiguous. Trimming stripped 5 bases from V and 3 bases from J, with 10 bases between. Germline V gives CDR1 MGHDK, CDR2 SYGVNS. The length of the CDR3 is 14 residues. The CDR3 nucleotides read TGTGCCAGCAGTAACCCGGCCGACACCGGGGAGCTGTTTTTT. It translates to CASSNPADTGELFF.

This clone was observed a few times. V usage is TRBV6-6 and J usage is TRBJ1-5; 7 positions match TRBD1. J lost 9 bases, V lost 6 bases, and 17 bases had no gene match. The CDR3 extends over 16 amino acids. CDR1 and CDR2 (germline): MNHNY, SVGAGI (reference sequence). The CDR3 DNA is TGTGCCAGCAGCCACCCACTTAGACAGGGAGGACGGCCCCAGCATTTT. Translated: CASSHPLRQGGRPQHF.

The chain is built from TRBV7-9 and TRBJ1-2; D is undetermined. CDR3 length: 15 amino acids. Germline values: CDR1 SEHNR, CDR2 FQNEAQ (reference sequence). V was shortened by 2 bases and J by 0 bases, with 10 bases between the two germline ends. Here the CDR3 reads CASSLFTDSNYGYTF. In DNA form, the CDR3 reads TGTGCCAGCAGCTTATTTACAGACTCTAACTATGGCTACACCTTC.

This clone was seen a few times. The V gene is TRBV7-2, the J gene TRBJ2-3, with 9 bases identical to TRBD1. With 5 bases clipped from V and 7 bases from J, the junction kept 10 bases outside the gene matches. Germline lookup yields CDR1 SGHTA and CDR2 FQGNSA. The CDR3 has 15 residues. As DNA, the CDR3 is TGTGCCAGCAGCCCAGGGACAGGGACCTACTATACGCAGTATTTT. Protein sequence: CASSPGTGTYYTQYF.

This clone was counted only a few times. The CDR3 sequence is CASSSGAYEQYF. The CDR3 DNA reads TGTGCCAGCAGCTCGGGCGCCTACGAGCAGTACTTC. The rearrangement uses TRBV7-9 and TRBJ2-7, with D unclear. Germline V lookup: CDR1 SEHNR, CDR2 FQNEAQ (reference sequence). This CDR3 comprises 12 residues. Trimming pared 4 bases from V and 2 bases from J, leaving 6 bases between. The whole variable domain, filled in from reference TRBV7-9 and TRBJ2-7, reads DTGVSQNPRHKITKRGQNVTFRCDPISEHNRLYWYRQTLGQGPEFLTYFQNEAQLEKSRLLSDRFSAERPKGSFSTLEIQRTEQGDSAMYLCASSSGAYEQYFGPGTRLTVT.

Remarks on this clone: Other DNA sequences in this sample translate to the same CDR3. The CDR3 region is CASSVEGRGYGYTF. In nucleotides, the CDR3 is TGTGCCAGCAGCGTAGAAGGCAGAGGGTATGGCTACACCTTC. The V call is TRBV9, the J call TRBJ1-2; no firm D call. Between the trimmed V and J ends, which lost 0 bases and 5 bases, there was a span of 11 bases. Germline V CDR1 and CDR2: SGDLS, YYNGEE. This CDR3 has 14 amino acids.

Remarks on this clone: In the same sample, other DNA sequences code for this CDR3. The chain links TRBV18 to TRBJ1-2, with D perhaps matching TRBD1 (6 bases). The germline gives CDR1 KGHSH, CDR2 LQKENI. CDR3 length: 14 residues. Trimming shortened V by 0 bases and J by 4 bases, and 9 bases separated the two germline ends. As DNA, the CDR3 is TGTGCCAGCTCACCACCGGGACAAAGCTATGGCTACACCTTC. Translation gives CASSPPGQSYGYTF.

This rearrangement joins TRBV6-5 to TRBJ1-1; D perhaps matches TRBD1 (6 bases). This CDR3 region has 13 residues. Per germline, CDR1 MNHEY and CDR2 SVGAGI. V lost 7 bases, J lost 12 bases, and 21 bases lay in between. The CDR3 protein is CASTQFQGGETFF. The CDR3 nucleotides read TGTGCCAGCACGCAATTCCAAGGGGGGGAGACTTTCTTT.

The chain employs TRBV5-8 and TRBJ2-7, with 9 bases lining up with TRBD1. CDR3 size: 18 residues. The germline CDR1 and CDR2 sequences are SGHTS and YDEGEE. V lost 0 bases to trimming and J lost 0 bases; unmatched junction nucleotides: 10. Here the CDR3 DNA reads TGTGCCAGCAGCTTGGCCGTCGGGACAGGGCCTTTCTCCTACGAGCAGTACTTC. It translates to CASSLAVGTGPFSYEQYF.